This TCR beta chain derives from a study of blood T cell repertoires in COVID-19. Patients from Seattle were sampled longitudinally, starting during active infection. CDR1 and CDR2 (germline): SGHTA, FQGNSA. The CDR3 extends over 14 amino acids. Trimming at V came to 4 bases and at J to 4 bases, leaving 5 bases not matched to a gene. As originally analysed: Amplified reference gene primers provided the basis for estimating nucleated cell counts. TCRdb's table, derived via immunoSEQ multiplex PCR, lists solely in-frame clones and lacks some. V and J calls and clone size are as listed in that table; D and trimming were resolved from the DNA. This sample carries approximately 260,000 clones, 80% to 90% of them seen once, and the ten largest clones take 10%.

The sequence came from a woman in her sixties or seventies with COVID-19, enrolled during active disease. The gene calls are TRBV7-2 and TRBJ2-7, with 9 bases identical to TRBD1. Sample: peripheral blood. DNA of the CDR3: TGTGCCAGCAGCTCCGGACAGGGGCCTTACGAGCAGTACTTC. Its protein is CASSSGQGPYEQYF.